The 28 T cell receptor beta chains below were found in one sample sequenced in a study of T cell repertoires in cytomegalovirus infection (dated by TCRdb to about 2019). The sequencer was an Illumina HiSeq 1500. TCRdb took the public reads, trimmed them with fastp at Q25, ran MiXCR for clone calling and kept in-frame beta chains. Rows merge per CDR3 protein into single entries with the most common DNA and genes. Recorded for this sample are 200,000 to 250,000 distinct CDR3 sequences; 20% to 25% of them occurred a single time. The ten largest clonotypes hold about 20% of the sample. The sequenced sample was CD8+ T cells from PBMCs. The receptors stem from a human donor in good health (CMV status not recorded). Some clones in this sample may be carry-over from other donors' samples.

This clonotype was picked up a small number of times. V usage is TRBV7-9 and J usage is TRBJ1-1; D possibly corresponds to TRBD1 (5 bases). Germline CDR1 is SEHNR and CDR2 is FQNEAQ (reference sequence). Trimming left V 4 bases short and J 3 bases short, with 18 bases between. This CDR3 spans 16 amino acids. DNA for the CDR3: TGTGCCAGCAGCTCCACGCACGAGGGGCGATACACTGAAGCTTTCTTT. As protein: CASSSTHEGRYTEAFF.

As regards this clonotype: A clone one base away is much larger, so this may be a read error. V gene TRBV7-2 combines with J gene TRBJ1-5; 9 bases line up with TRBD1. CDR3 size: 16 residues. CDR1 SGHTA and CDR2 FQGNSA come from the germline V gene. The DNA for the CDR3 is TGTGCCAGCAGCCCCCGGACAGGGGAGGTAGGTCAGCCCCAGGATTTT. Translation: CASSPRTGEVGQPQDF.

The chain carries TRBV12-3 or TRBV12-4 and TRBJ1-2; D is uncertain. The CDR3 sequence is 12 residues long. Trimming shortened V by 3 bases and J by 5 bases, and 7 bases separated the two germline ends. CDR3 region: CASSFEGYGYTF. The CDR3 DNA sequence: TGTGCCAGCAGTTTTGAGGGATATGGCTACACCTTC.

The rearrangement joins TRBV12-3 or TRBV12-4 to TRBJ2-7; no firm D call. The V gene lost 1 base and the J gene lost 2 bases, with 9 bases spanning the gap. The CDR3 contains 14 residues. The CDR3 region is CASSLDLGPYEQYF. The DNA for the CDR3 is TGTGCCAGCAGTTTAGATCTGGGTCCCTACGAGCAGTACTTC.

The chain has TRBV2 and TRBJ2-1; 14 bases align to TRBD2. This CDR3 comprises 14 residues. Germline-derived CDR1 and CDR2 are SNHLY and FYNNEI. V lost 8 bases, J lost 6 bases, and 3 bases stayed unmatched. Here the CDR3 reads CASDGLAGGNEQFF. DNA for the CDR3: TGTGCCAGCGATGGACTAGCGGGGGGCAATGAGCAGTTCTTC.

A few counts support this clonotype. The chain has TRBV20-1 and TRBJ1-1, with TRBD1 identical over 8 bases. V dropped 2 bases and J dropped 0; count of bases not matched to a gene: 2. This CDR3 comprises 14 residues. From germline, CDR1 is DFQATT and CDR2 SNEGSKA (reference sequence). The CDR3 protein is CSARMTGVNTEAFF. DNA for the CDR3: TGCAGTGCTAGAATGACAGGGGTGAACACTGAAGCTTTCTTT.

This sequence joins TRBV27 and TRBJ1-5; D is unclear. This CDR3 has 13 amino acids. With 5 bases removed from V and 11 bases from J, the gap between germline ends came to 16 bases. Germline V gene data show CDR1 as MNHEY and CDR2 as SMNVEV (reference sequence). The CDR3 here is CASSLSGPGSQHF. The CDR3 DNA is TGTGCCAGCAGTCTTAGTGGACCTGGGTCCCAGCATTTT.

J is TRBJ2-7 and V is TRBV20-1, with D perhaps matching TRBD1 (6 bases). The CDR3 covers 13 residues. The germline V gene has CDR1 DFQATT and CDR2 SNEGSKA (reference sequence). The CDR3 loop reads CSTNRVDAYEQYF. In nucleotides, the CDR3 is TGCAGCACCAACAGGGTCGATGCCTACGAGCAGTACTTC.

This clonotype was recorded only once. This chain links TRBV5-1 with TRBJ2-1, with no clear D. V lost 4 bases, J lost 6 bases, and 8 bases lay in between. The CDR3 consists of 12 residues. Germline V lookup: CDR1 SGHRS, CDR2 YFSETQ. CDR3 loop: CASSTDGNEQFF. In nucleotides, the CDR3 is TGCGCCAGCAGCACGGACGGCAATGAGCAGTTCTTC.

This clonotype was seen repeatedly, ten times or more. The J gene is TRBJ1-6, the V gene TRBV7-3; D is undetermined. CDR3 length equals 14 residues. The V gene's germline CDR1 is SGHTA and CDR2 FQGTGA. Trimming cost V 6 bases and J 5 bases, with 11 bases left between them. The CDR3 loop is CASREGRDNSPLHF. The CDR3 region has the DNA TGTGCCAGCAGGGAAGGGCGTGATAATTCACCCCTCCACTTT. The full variable domain, with the rest looked up from reference TRBV7-3 and TRBJ1-6, is GAGVSQTPSNKVTEKGKYVELRCDPISGHTALYWYRQSLGQGPEFLIYFQGTGAADDSGLPNDRFFAVRPEGSVSTLKIQRTERGDSAVYLCASREGRDNSPLHFGNGTRLTVT.

This clonotype occurred many times. V and J are TRBV5-4 and TRBJ1-4, with unresolved D. The germline CDR1 and CDR2 sequences are SGHNT and YYREEE (reference sequence). This CDR3 has 16 amino acids. V was clipped by 2 bases and J by 0 bases, with 11 bases between them. The CDR3 DNA reads TGTGCCAGCAGCTTAGGCAGAATCACAACTAATGAAAAACTGTTTTTT. It codes for CASSLGRITTNEKLFF.

There are many counts of this clonotype. V is TRBV7-8 and J is TRBJ2-1; 9 nucleotides line up with TRBD2. This CDR3 contains 16 residues. V lost 0 bases, J lost 5 bases, and 5 bases stayed unmatched. Looked up from germline, CDR1 is SGHVS and CDR2 is FQNEAQ. CDR3 protein: CASSLAPASGDNEQFF. The CDR3 DNA is TGTGCCAGCAGCTTAGCGCCGGCTAGCGGGGACAATGAGCAGTTCTTC.

Regarding this clonotype: Just one base apart from a much larger clone, this may be a read error. The chain is built from TRBV7-3 and TRBJ1-6; tentative D call: TRBD1 (5 bases). Germline CDR1 is SGHTA and CDR2 is FQGTGA. Trimming cost V 4 bases and J 5 bases, with 24 bases left between them. The CDR3 is 19 residues long. The CDR3 bases are TGTGCCAGCAGCTCCCCCCACATACAGGACCGGCGAAATAATTCACCCCTCCACTTT. It codes for CASSSPHIQDRRNNSPLHF.

This clonotype was picked up a small number of times. J is TRBJ1-1 and V is TRBV20-1; D call uncertain. CDR1 and CDR2 (germline): DFQATT, SNEGSKA (reference sequence). The V end was cut by 5 bases, the J end by 5 bases, with 9 bases between. The CDR3 length is 11 residues. CDR3 region: CSAPLGTEAFF. The CDR3 DNA reads as TGCAGTGCTCCTCTGGGGACTGAAGCTTTCTTT.

The chain carries TRBV12-3 or TRBV12-4 and TRBJ2-2; perhaps TRBD2 as D (7 bases). Trimming pared 6 bases from V and 4 bases from J, leaving 18 bases between. CDR3 length equals 16 residues. CDR3: CASSTQRDIPTGELFF. Here the CDR3 DNA reads TGTGCCAGCAGCACACAGCGGGACATCCCCACCGGGGAGCTGTTTTTT.

This clonotype was recorded a few times. This chain connects TRBV13 to TRBJ2-1; D may be TRBD2 (5 bases). Germline CDR1 is PRHDT and CDR2 is FYEKMQ (reference sequence). The CDR3 totals 14 residues. Deletions cut 5 bases from V and 9 bases from J, with 17 bases between. The CDR3 bases are TGTGCCAGCAGCCCCCTGTGGAGGAGCGGTGAGCAGTTCTTC. It codes for CASSPLWRSGEQFF.

This clonotype was observed many times. As DNA, the CDR3 is TGTGCCAGCAGCTCCACCGGGACAGGGGGCAATCAGCCCCAGCATTTT. Its translation: CASSSTGTGGNQPQHF. The chain uses TRBV7-9 and TRBJ1-5, with 10 nucleotides matching TRBD1. CDR3 length: 16 amino acids. Germline trimming cut 4 bases from V and 2 bases from J; bases unmatched to any gene: 5. The V gene's germline CDR1 is SEHNR and CDR2 FQNEAQ (reference sequence).

V gene TRBV14 combines with J gene TRBJ2-7; possible D gene TRBD1, 6 bases. CDR3 size: 18 residues. Germline V gene lookup returns CDR1 SGHDN and CDR2 FVKESK. Trimming pared 0 bases from V and 4 bases from J, leaving 22 bases between. CDR3 coding DNA: TGTGCCAGCAGCCAAGATCTCGGTCCGAACAGGGTAAGGTACGAGCAGTACTTC. Its protein product is CASSQDLGPNRVRYEQYF. Based on the CDR3 plus reference TRBV14 and TRBJ2-7, the full variable domain is EAGVTQFPSHSVIEKGQTVTLRCDPISGHDNLYWYRRVMGKEIKFLLHFVKESKQDESGMPNNRFLAERTGGTYSTLKVQPAELEDSGVYFCASSQDLGPNRVRYEQYFGPGTRLTVT.

Only a few counts were recorded for this clonotype. The V call is TRBV4-2, the J call TRBJ2-4; D assignment may be TRBD1 or TRBD2 (5 bases each). The CDR3 has 13 amino acids. Trimming cost V 3 bases and J 10 bases, with 13 bases left between them. The germline V gene encodes CDR1 LGHNA and CDR2 YNFKEQ. CDR3 sequence reads: CASSHRDDGIQYF. CDR3 DNA: TGTGCCAGCAGCCATAGGGACGACGGGATTCAGTACTTC.

This clonotype has a count of ten or more. The chain employs TRBV7-2 and TRBJ2-7, with D possibly being TRBD2 (5 bases). Germline loops: CDR1 SGHTA, CDR2 FQGNSA. This CDR3 has 12 residues. V was cut by 4 bases and J by 5 bases, with 9 bases left in between. Here the CDR3 DNA reads TGTGCCAGCAGCTCGGGAAGAAACGAGCAGTACTTC. Translated: CASSSGRNEQYF.

This clonotype was observed a handful of times. The gene calls are TRBV14 and TRBJ1-2; D call uncertain. Trimming cost V 3 bases and J 2 bases, with 7 bases left between them. CDR3 size: 13 residues. Germline V gene data show CDR1 as SGHDN and CDR2 as FVKESK. CDR3 sequence: CASSQGVNYGYTF. Written as DNA, the CDR3 is TGTGCCAGCAGCCAGGGAGTCAACTATGGCTACACCTTC.

The chain uses TRBV25-1 and TRBJ1-5; D is uncertain. V lost 8 bases and J lost 9, with 8 bases in between. Germline CDR1 reads MGHDK; CDR2 reads SYGVNS. The CDR3 has 10 residues. CDR3 nucleotides: TGTGCCAGCGGGGATCTGCCCCAGCATTTT. Encoded protein: CASGDLPQHF.

The chain is built from TRBV2 and TRBJ2-5; D unclear. Per the germline V gene, CDR1 is SNHLY and CDR2 is FYNNEI. The CDR3 covers 10 residues. V was pared by 10 bases and J by 7 bases, with 10 bases between. Written as DNA, the CDR3 is TGTGCCACTTGGGCTGGGACCCAGTACTTC. Translation gives CATWAGTQYF.

This clonotype was observed once. The chain recombines TRBV19 with TRBJ1-1, with TRBD1 matching 8 bases. J gave up 3 bases and V 1 base, and 7 bases lay outside the gene matches. Per the germline V gene, CDR1 is LNHDA and CDR2 is SQIVND (reference sequence). This CDR3 region has 16 residues. The CDR3 spells CASSIGWTGQYTEAFF. CDR3 sequence (DNA): TGTGCCAGTAGTATAGGATGGACAGGGCAATACACTGAAGCTTTCTTT. Filled out from reference TRBV19 and TRBJ1-1, the complete variable domain reads DGGITQSPKYLFRKEGQNVTLSCEQNLNHDAMYWYRQDPGQGLRLIYYSQIVNDFQKGDIAEGYSVSREKKESFPLTVTSAQKNPTAFYLCASSIGWTGQYTEAFFGQGTRLTVV.

The sample holds a few counts of this clonotype. The J gene is TRBJ1-1, the V gene TRBV12-3 or TRBV12-4; the D gene is possibly TRBD1 (6 bases). This CDR3 spans 15 amino acids. V dropped 1 base and J dropped 4 bases, with 13 bases sitting between them. The CDR3: CASSLDGEGGTEAFF. The CDR3 DNA reads as TGTGCCAGCAGTTTAGATGGGGAAGGGGGCACTGAAGCTTTCTTT.

This clonotype was found a few times. The V gene is TRBV5-6, the J gene TRBJ2-6; D uncertain. The CDR3 has 15 amino acids. V lost 7 bases to trimming and J lost 0 bases, with 11 bases between them. Per the germline V gene, CDR1 is SGHDT and CDR2 is YYEEEE. CDR3 sequence reads: CASSSYSSGANVLTF. In DNA, the CDR3 is TGTGCCAGCTCTTCGTACAGCTCTGGGGCCAACGTCCTGACTTTC.

This clonotype appeared a few times. J is TRBJ2-3 and V is TRBV2; possible D gene TRBD1, 6 bases. V was pared by 9 bases and J by 4 bases, with 17 bases between. The CDR3 is 14 residues long. Germline values: CDR1 SNHLY, CDR2 FYNNEI. Here the CDR3 DNA reads TGTGCCAGAAAGGGGGATTACCAGGCAGATACGCAGTATTTT. It yields the protein CARKGDYQADTQYF.

The CDR3 bases are TGCAGTGCCCTACCAACGAGCGAGTCGAACACCGGGGAGCTGTTTTTT. It yields the protein CSALPTSESNTGELFF. J is TRBJ2-2 and V is TRBV20-1; D remains ambiguous. The CDR3 sequence is 16 residues long. Germline V gene sequence: CDR1 DFQATT, CDR2 SNEGSKA (reference sequence). The V end was cut by 6 bases, the J end by 0 bases, with 17 bases between.